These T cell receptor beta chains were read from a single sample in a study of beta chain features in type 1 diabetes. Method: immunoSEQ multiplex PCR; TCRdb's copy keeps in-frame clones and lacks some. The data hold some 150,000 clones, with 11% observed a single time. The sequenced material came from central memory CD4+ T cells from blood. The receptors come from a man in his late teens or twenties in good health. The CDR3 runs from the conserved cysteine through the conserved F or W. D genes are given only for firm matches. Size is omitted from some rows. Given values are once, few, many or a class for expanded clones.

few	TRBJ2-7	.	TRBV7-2	TGTGCCAGCAGCCAACGGAGCGGTTCAAGCTCCTACGAGCAGTACTTC	CASSQRSGSSSYEQYF
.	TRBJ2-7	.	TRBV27	TGTGCCAGCAGTTTATCGCGGGTCTCTACCTACGAGCAGTACTTC	CASSLSRVSTYEQYF
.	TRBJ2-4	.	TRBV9	TGTGCCAGCAGCGTCGGCAGGGCGGCCAAAAACATTCAGTACTTC	CASSVGRAAKNIQYF
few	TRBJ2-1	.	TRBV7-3	TGTGCCAGCAGTACTAGAGAACCAGGGAATGAGCAGTTCTTC	CASSTREPGNEQFF
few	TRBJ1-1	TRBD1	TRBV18	TGTGCCAGCTCACCACCGGCCGACAGGGGCCCCCTGGGAGCTTTCTTT	CASSPPADRGPLGAFF
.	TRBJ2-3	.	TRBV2	TGTGCCAGCAGTGATGATCGGGTACCAGATACGCAGTATTTT	CASSDDRVPDTQYF
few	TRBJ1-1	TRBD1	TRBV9	TGTGCCAGCAGCGTCGGGACAGTTACACGGAACACTGAAGCTTTCTTT	CASSVGTVTRNTEAFF
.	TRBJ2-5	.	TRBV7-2	TGTGCCAGCAGCCCCAGACTGCTCTACCAAGAGACCCAGTACTTC	CASSPRLLYQETQYF
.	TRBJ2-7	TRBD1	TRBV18	TGTGCCAGCTCACCCGGGACAGCCTACGAGCAGTACTTC	CASSPGTAYEQYF
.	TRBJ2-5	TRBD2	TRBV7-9	TGTGCCAGCAGTATCTATCTTAGACTAGCCCAAGAGACCCAGTACTTC	CASSIYLRLAQETQYF
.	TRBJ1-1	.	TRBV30	TGTGCCTGGAGTGTTCGTAGGGGACGAACTGAAGCTTTCTTT	CAWSVRRGRTEAFF
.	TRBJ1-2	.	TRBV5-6	TGTGCCAGCAGCTTGGTAAGGGATCACTATGGCTACACCTTC	CASSLVRDHYGYTF
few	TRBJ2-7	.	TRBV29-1	TGCAGCGTTGCAAACAACTACGAGCAGTACTTC	CSVANNYEQYF
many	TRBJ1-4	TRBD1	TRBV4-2	TGTGCCAGCAGCCTGGACAGGGGATCTAATGAAAAACTGTTTTTT	CASSLDRGSNEKLFF
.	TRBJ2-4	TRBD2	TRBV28	TGTGCCAGCCACACAGGGGCGGGGGGGAACATTCAGTACTTC	CASHTGAGGNIQYF
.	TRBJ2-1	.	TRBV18	TGTGCCAGCTCCCCTGACGGTAGGGGGGGGCACTTCTTC	CASSPDGRGGHFF
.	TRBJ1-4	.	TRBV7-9	TGTGCCAGCAGCTTATTCCCAACTAATGAAAAACTGTTTTTT	CASSLFPTNEKLFF
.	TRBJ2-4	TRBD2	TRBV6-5	TGTGCCAGCAGTTACTCGAAAGCGGGAGTGAGGAACATTCAGTACTTC	CASSYSKAGVRNIQYF
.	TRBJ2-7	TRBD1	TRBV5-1	TGCGCCAGCAGCTTAGGACAGGGAGGCTACGAGCAGTACTTC	CASSLGQGGYEQYF
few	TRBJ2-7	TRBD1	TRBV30	TGTGCCTGGAGTCGGGACAGTGGATCTTACGAGCAGTACTTC	CAWSRDSGSYEQYF
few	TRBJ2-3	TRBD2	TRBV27	TGTGCCAGCAGTCCTTCCGGGGGAGGGAGCACAGATACGCAGTATTTT	CASSPSGGGSTDTQYF
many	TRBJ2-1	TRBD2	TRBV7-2	TGTGCCAGCAGCCCAGCTAGCGGGAACTACAATGAGCAGTTCTTC	CASSPASGNYNEQFF
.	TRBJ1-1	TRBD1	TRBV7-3	TGTGCCAGCAGCTTAACCAACAGGGGTAGTGAAGCTTTCTTT	CASSLTNRGSEAFF
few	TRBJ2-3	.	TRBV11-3	TGTGCCAGCAGCTTATCGCTGGGGGATACGCAGTATTTT	CASSLSLGDTQYF
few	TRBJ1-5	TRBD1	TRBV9	TGTGCCAGCAGCGTAGAGTTCAGGGACAGGGGAAGGTATAGCAATCAGCCCCAGCATTTT	CASSVEFRDRGRYSNQPQHF
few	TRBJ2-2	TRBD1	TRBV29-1	TGCAGCGGCACAATAGGGACAGGGGCCACCGGGGAGCTGTTTTTT	CSGTIGTGATGELFF
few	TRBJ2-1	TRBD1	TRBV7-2	TGTGCCAGCAGCTTGTACAGGGGGCCTTACAATGAGCAGTTCTTC	CASSLYRGPYNEQFF
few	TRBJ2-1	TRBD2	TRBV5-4	TGTGCCAGCAGCTTTGGCGGGAGACCCGACAATGAGCAGTTCTTC	CASSFGGRPDNEQFF
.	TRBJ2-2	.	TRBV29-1	TGCAGCGTTGTACGTGGGTCTTTGGGGACCGGGGAGCTGTTTTTT	CSVVRGSLGTGELFF
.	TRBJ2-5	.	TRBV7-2	TGTGCCAGCAGCTTAGATAGTTACGATGGGACCCAGTACTTC	CASSLDSYDGTQYF
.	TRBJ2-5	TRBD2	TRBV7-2	TGTGCCAGCAGCGCAGGGCCTAGCGGGTTAATCAGCAAGACCCAGTACTTC	CASSAGPSGLISKTQYF
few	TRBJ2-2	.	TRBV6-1	TGTGCCAGCAGGGAGGGCTTAAGGGCGTACGGGGAGCTGTTTTTT	CASREGLRAYGELFF
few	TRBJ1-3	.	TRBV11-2	TGTGCCAGGGGTCCGGTGCTCTCTGGAAACACCATATATTTT	CARGPVLSGNTIYF
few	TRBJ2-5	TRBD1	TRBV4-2	TGTGCCAGCAGCAGGGACAGGGGGGATACCCAGTACTTC	CASSRDRGDTQYF
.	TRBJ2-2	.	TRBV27	TGTGCCAGCAGTTTACACAGACCAAACACCGGGGAGCTGTTTTTT	CASSLHRPNTGELFF
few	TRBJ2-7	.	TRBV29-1	TGCAGCGTTGTGGCCTACTCCTACGAGCAGTACTTC	CSVVAYSYEQYF
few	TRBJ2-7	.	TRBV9	TGTGCCAGCAGCATTTATACAGGGATGAACTACGAGCAGTACTTC	CASSIYTGMNYEQYF
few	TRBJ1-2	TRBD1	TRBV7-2	TGTGCCAGCAACAACCCAGGGACAGCTAACTATGGCTACACCTTC	CASNNPGTANYGYTF
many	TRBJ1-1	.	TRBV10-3	TGTGCCATCGGTGGGACGGGCTTTGAATTCTTT	CAIGGTGFEFF
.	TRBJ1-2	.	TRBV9	TGTGCCAGCAGCCCACTCAGGGACGGCTACACCTTC	CASSPLRDGYTF
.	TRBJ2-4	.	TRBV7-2	TGTGCCAGCACCCAGGAGAGGGGGATCGGCAAAAACATTCAGTACTTC	CASTQERGIGKNIQYF
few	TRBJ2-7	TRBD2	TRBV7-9	TGTGCCAGCGACTCGGGACTAGCTTCTGACGAGCAGTACTTC	CASDSGLASDEQYF